These 14 T cell receptor beta chains originate from one sample sequenced in a study of control samples from healthy donors and cancer patients. TCRdb's table, derived via immunoSEQ multiplex PCR, lists solely in-frame clones and lacks some. The sample has some 130,000 clones; just under 90% are singletons. Sequenced material: PBMCs. The receptor source for this set is a man aged 50 or older with head and neck cancer.

This clone was detected only once. The chain links TRBV5-1 to TRBJ1-1; weak D call: TRBD1 (5 bases). Germline V gene sequence: CDR1 SGHRS, CDR2 YFSETQ. Trimming took off 4 bases at V and 3 bases at J, with 10 bases between the two ends. The length of the CDR3 is 13 residues. CDR3 in amino acids: CASSPRGDTEAFF. The CDR3 DNA reads as TGCGCCAGCAGCCCGCGGGGGGACACTGAAGCTTTCTTT.

The table lists this clone with a count of one. V is TRBV11-1 and J is TRBJ1-5, with unresolved D. Trimming took off 0 bases at V and 4 bases at J, with 10 bases between the two ends. Germline-derived CDR1 and CDR2 are SGHAT and FQDESV (reference sequence). The CDR3 runs 15 residues. The CDR3 DNA reads as TGTGCCAGCAGCTTAGCGAGACAAGAGAATCAGCCCCAGCATTTT. It yields the protein CASSLARQENQPQHF.

This chain links TRBV27 with TRBJ2-7, with TRBD2 identical over 8 bases. The CDR3 extends over 15 amino acids. J gave up 9 bases and V 6 bases, and 16 bases lay outside the gene matches. The germline gives CDR1 MNHEY, CDR2 SMNVEV (reference sequence). CDR3 nucleotide sequence: TGTGCCAGCAGCCCAACTAGCGGATTACGAAGGTTGCAGTACTTC. Translation: CASSPTSGLRRLQYF.

This chain links TRBV18 with TRBJ1-2, with TRBD1 as a possible D gene (6 bases). Germline V lookup: CDR1 KGHSH, CDR2 LQKENI. V shed 5 bases and J shed 0 bases, with 7 bases lying between them. This CDR3 is built from 13 residues. The CDR3 is CASSGGANYGYTF. Here the CDR3 DNA reads TGTGCCAGCTCAGGGGGCGCTAACTATGGCTACACCTTC.

The chain employs TRBV19 and TRBJ1-1; 9 bases agree with TRBD1. The CDR3 contains 14 residues. J gave up 3 bases and V 7 bases, and 6 bases lay outside the gene matches. Germline lookup yields CDR1 LNHDA and CDR2 SQIVND (reference sequence). CDR3 amino acids: CASKPGTGYTEAFF. Here the CDR3 DNA reads TGTGCCAGTAAGCCCGGGACAGGGTACACTGAAGCTTTCTTT.

The chain has TRBV6-5 and TRBJ1-1, with D perhaps TRBD1 (6 bases). In germline, CDR1 is MNHEY, CDR2 SVGAGI. The CDR3 has 14 amino acids. V was pared by 6 bases and J by 0 bases, with 11 bases between. The CDR3 is CASSGDIMNTEAFF. The CDR3 DNA sequence: TGTGCCAGCAGCGGGGACATCATGAACACTGAAGCTTTCTTT.

The V and J genes are TRBV6-5 and TRBJ1-4, with D perhaps matching TRBD1 (5 bases). Per the germline V gene, CDR1 is MNHEY and CDR2 is SVGAGI. There are 14 residues in the CDR3. V was trimmed by 1 base and J by 8 bases, leaving 11 bases between them. The CDR3 sequence is CASSYLRGGEKLFF. CDR3 sequence (DNA): TGTGCCAGCAGTTACTTGAGGGGTGGGGAAAAACTGTTTTTT.

This sequence joins TRBV19 and TRBJ2-3, with D maybe TRBD1 (5 bases). The CDR3 runs 13 residues. V was cut by 8 bases and J by 0 bases, with 9 bases left in between. Germline V gene data show CDR1 as LNHDA and CDR2 as SQIVND (reference sequence). Here the CDR3 reads CASSGLSTDTQYF. CDR3 nucleotide sequence: TGTGCCAGTTCAGGGCTTAGCACAGATACGCAGTATTTT.

V gene TRBV28 combines with J gene TRBJ1-5; D is possibly TRBD1 (5 bases). Trimming stripped 3 bases from V and 2 bases from J, with 8 bases between. CDR1 is MDHEN and CDR2 is SYDVKM in the germline V gene. The CDR3 totals 14 residues. The CDR3 loop reads CASSLGRGNQPQHF. The DNA of the CDR3 is TGTGCCAGCAGTTTGGGCAGGGGCAATCAGCCCCAGCATTTT.

The table lists this clone with a count of one. The gene calls are TRBV5-1 and TRBJ2-5, with D perhaps TRBD1 or TRBD2 (5 bases each). V lost 7 bases, J lost 1 base, and 11 bases lay in between. This CDR3 contains 13 residues. Looked up from germline, CDR1 is SGHRS and CDR2 is YFSETQ. The CDR3: CASAPGRQETQYF. CDR3 bases: TGCGCCAGCGCGCCGGGACGCCAAGAGACCCAGTACTTC.

For the CDR3, the DNA is TGTGCCAGCAGCCCAAGCTGGGGGTTCACAGATACGCAGTATTTT. This codes for CASSPSWGFTDTQYF. The rearrangement joins TRBV7-9 to TRBJ2-3; D may correspond to TRBD1 or TRBD2 (5 bases each). V was pared by 5 bases and J by 2 bases, with 14 bases between. The CDR3 is made up of 15 amino acids. From germline, CDR1 is SEHNR and CDR2 FQNEAQ (reference sequence).

J is TRBJ1-4 and V is TRBV7-9; unclear D gene. From germline, CDR1 is SEHNR and CDR2 FQNEAQ (reference sequence). Between the trimmed V and J ends, which lost 4 bases and 6 bases, there was a span of 15 bases. The CDR3 sequence is 15 residues long. The CDR3 DNA sequence: TGTGCCAGCAGCTCCGATAGAGGGCGAGATGAAAAACTGTTTTTT. Amino acid sequence: CASSSDRGRDEKLFF.

V gene TRBV6-6 combines with J gene TRBJ2-6; either TRBD1 or TRBD2 may fit D (5 bases each). CDR1 and CDR2 from the germline V gene are MNHNY and SVGAGI (reference sequence). With 5 bases removed from V and 1 base from J, the gap between germline ends came to 15 bases. The length of the CDR3 is 17 residues. The CDR3 DNA is TGTGCCAGCAGTCCTGTGGGACGGCGATCTGGGGCCAACGTCCTGACTTTC. Amino acid sequence: CASSPVGRRSGANVLTF.

This chain connects TRBV7-9 to TRBJ1-4; tentative D call: TRBD1 (5 bases). The V gene lost 8 bases and the J gene lost 7 bases, with 17 bases spanning the gap. Germline V gene lookup returns CDR1 SEHNR and CDR2 FQNEAQ (reference sequence). CDR3 size: 14 residues. CDR3 DNA: TGTGCCAGCCGCCCGGGGCGGGAGGGTGAAAAACTGTTTTTT. Protein product: CASRPGREGEKLFF.